This T cell receptor (beta chain) was observed in a study of T-cell reconstitution after alpha-beta-depleted transplantation in children (dated by TCRdb to the mid-2010s). Background for the entire study: The study quantitatively tracked T-cell immune reconstitution after TCRalphabeta/CD19-depleted allogeneic hematopoietic cell transplantation in children using TCR repertoire profiling. Broad study findings and their caveats: The apparently early alphabetaT-cell count recovery about two months after transplant was reportedly dependent on only several hundred rapidly expanded clones derived from non-depleted graft cells. In some patients, the high TCRbeta diversity seen at day 60 was put down to recipient T cells and intrathymic progenitors that had survived conditioning. Over the following months the frequencies of hyperexpanded clones went down, and after one year T-cell counts and TCRbeta diversity were mostly credited to newly produced T cells.

The junction shows trimming of 4 bases on V and 3 bases on J, plus 16 bases between the germline ends. The germline V gene provides CDR1 SGHRS and CDR2 YFSETQ. The CDR3 spans 16 residues, from the cysteine through the phenylalanine. Only the CDR3 DNA is retained, 48 bases long and in frame from the first base. This sample's treatment or condition label indicates: allogeneic hematopoietic cell transplantation with graft depleted of TCRalphabeta T cells and CD19 B cells. The transplant recipients were children given TCRalphabeta/CD19-depleted allogeneic hematopoietic cell grafts. Libraries were made using PCR. This sample was sequenced with an Illumina HiSeq 2500. To normalize quantification of the TCRbeta repertoire, the TCR libraries were built with molecular barcoding that relied on unique molecular identifiers. Using fastp at Q25 and MiXCR, TCRdb reprocessed the public reads and kept productive beta chains. Duplicate CDR3 protein sequences are folded into a single record with the most common DNA and genes. For this sample the table gives 250,000 to 400,000 distinct CDR3 sequences, of which 23% were detected only once. Approximately 10% of the sample is taken by the ten largest.

As regards this clonotype: No cognate antigen has been identified for it. No clone much larger than this one lies a single base away; base qualities are absent.

The chain is assembled from TRBV5-1 and TRBJ2-2; the D gene could be TRBD1 or TRBD2, each one agreeing over 5 bases. This TCR was sampled from a male patient between 10 and 17 years old who had a stem cell transplant for acute lymphoblastic leukemia, so the T cells may come from the graft donor. This specimen consisted of PBMCs, mostly from graft donor cells, obtained 180 days after TCRalphabeta/CD19-depleted stem cell transplant. This receptor has the CDR3 CASSPGQGLYTGELFF. Here is the DNA: TGCGCCAGCAGCCCGGGGCAGGGTCTCTACACCGGGGAGCTGTTTTTT. Full variable domain (CDR3 extended with the reference TRBV5-1 and TRBJ2-2 proteins): KAGVTQTPRYLIKTRGQQVTLSCSPISGHRSVSWYQQTPGQGLQFLFEYFSETQRNKGNFPGRFSGRQFSNSRSEMNVSTLELGDSALYLCASSPGQGLYTGELFFGEGSRLTVL.